This record concerns one T cell receptor (beta chain) sequence. This clone was seen once. Its binding antigen is unknown. At one end the junction does not follow the germline gene, possibly because of a read error. The immunoSEQ Assay was the method used to sequence TCRbeta CDR3 regions. After extraction, genomic DNA underwent amplification by bias-controlled multiplex PCR, followed by high-throughput sequencing. The published analysis was carried out like this. To quantify the absolute abundance of every unique TCRbeta CDR3 region, sequences were collapsed and filtered. T cell fraction was estimated by normalization of TCRbeta template counts to usable DNA, with usable DNA being measured through amplification of reference genes present in all nucleated cells. Repertoire TCRs were annotated as SARS-CoV-2-specific when V gene, CDR3 amino acid sequence and J gene were exactly matched to a known reactive TCR set. The reference SARS-CoV-2 TCR set was obtained from MIRA and was filtered for enrichment in COVID-19-positive ImmuneCODE repertoires, whereby public or cross-reactive TCRs were removed. Using the MIRA antigens, annotated TCRs were further analysed by specific ORF or by position within an ORF. Breadth was defined as annotated unique rearrangements over total unique productive rearrangements; depth was the summed frequency of those rearrangements. TCR breadth was compared between groups using two-sided Wilcoxon rank-sum tests. In TCRdb, the immuneACCESS table is reduced to in-frame sequences with V and J assigned. These tables do not hold every clone; where another copy was compared, an unresolved V gene accounts for under half, and the others remain unexplained. Clonal size and the V and J genes are those of that table, whereas D and trimming came from the DNA. The sample data list some 290,000 clones, and around 84% of these were observed just once. The ten largest clones represent under 2% of the sample.

Interpreted using the paper, the treatment or condition label stands for: around 19 received Ad26.COV2.S at low or high dose, single or two shots; about 5 received placebo; per-sample allocation not given. Repertoires of vaccine and placebo recipients were sequenced from samples taken on day 63 after the first injection. In Cohort 1b, around 25 adults aged 18-55 years were enrolled at a single site in Boston, USA, between 29 July and 7 August 2020. Ad26.COV2.S was a replication-incompetent adenovirus type 26 vector expressing a prefusion-stabilized SARS-CoV-2 spike protein from the original Wuhan strain. The record originates from a study of Ad26.COV2.S vaccination and SARS-CoV-2 variants (dated by TCRdb to 2020 to 2023). Describing the broader study: Vaccine-arm donors were drawn from COV1001, a multicentre, randomized, double-blind, placebo-controlled phase I-IIa trial of Ad26.COV2.S in healthy adults. Ad26.COV2.S was administered intramuscularly at 5 x 10^10 or 1 x 10^11 viral particles, either as a single shot or as two shots given 56 days apart. TCRbeta repertoire sequencing was used to assess the specificity and breadth of SARS-CoV-2-reactive T cell receptors after Ad26.COV2.S vaccination. A total of around 32 samples were included in the TCR-sequenced set, comprising around 19 Ad26.COV2.S vaccine recipients, 5 placebo recipients and 8 SARS-CoV-2 convalescent individuals. Trial participants were randomized into five groups of five: low-dose or high-dose Ad26.COV2.S given once or twice, or placebo on both occasions. Investigators remained blinded to trial group allocation during experiments and outcome assessment. The paper as a whole reports these results and caveats: The authors noted that total T cell responses may have been underestimated by the TCR breadth and depth analyses. Comparing responses between vaccine doses or regimens was not something the study was powered to do. Substantial breadth of spike-specific CD8+ and CD4+ T cell responses was reported after vaccination. Ad26.COV2.S recipients had higher spike-specific TCR breadth than placebo recipients (P = 0.0014). Vaccine and placebo recipients had comparable non-spike TCR breadth, which fits with the vaccine containing only spike.

Per the germline V gene (reference sequence), SSHAT is the CDR1 and FNYEAQ is the CDR2. The CDR3 goes from the cysteine to the phenylalanine over 13 residues. Only the CDR3 region is kept as DNA, spanning 39 bases read in frame from base 1. The V gene is TRBV7-7 and the J gene is TRBJ2-2; the D call could be TRBD1 or TRBD2, with each sharing 5 bases. This specimen consisted of peripheral blood, obtained in a trial of Ad26.COV2.S vaccine versus placebo. The sequence was obtained from a person between 18 and 59 years old who received the Ad26.COV2.S COVID-19 vaccine or a placebo. Read as DNA, the sequence is TGTGCTAGCAGCCGGGACCCGGCAGGGGAGCTGTTTTTT. This gives the protein CASSRDPAGELFF.